Shown below are 23 T cell receptor beta chains from a single sample sequenced in a study of T cells in Graves' hyperthyroidism and ophthalmopathy (dated by TCRdb to between 2017 and 2020). The library was prepared using multiplex PCR. The run used an Illumina HiSeq 2000. The TCR beta CDR3 regions were amplified from the RNA transcripts. A first-round RT-PCR of the TCR CDR3 used the HTBI primer set with the Qiagen OneStep RT-PCR kit. In TCRdb, the public reads were trimmed at Q25 with fastp and aligned with MiXCR, with productive beta chains retained. CDR3 protein sequences are deduplicated, and each keeps its most common genes and DNA. This sample gives about 500,000 distinct CDR3 sequences in total; about 46% of them show up just once. The top ten hold 44% of the sample. The sequencing sample was made of peripheral blood or thyroid tissue (not recorded which). Every receptor here comes from an adult woman with Graves' disease, either hyperthyroidism or ophthalmopathy (not recorded which).

This chain joins TRBV25-1 and TRBJ1-4; D perhaps matches TRBD1 (5 bases). Germline lookup yields CDR1 MGHDK and CDR2 SYGVNS. The ends were cut back, 6 bases at V and 7 bases at J, with 24 bases in the middle. This CDR3 has 17 amino acids. The CDR3 nucleotides read TGTGCCAGCAGCCTCGTAAGGGGCTCGGGGCCGGGTGAAAAACTGTTTTTT. Its protein product is CASSLVRGSGPGEKLFF.

With respect to this clonotype: At one end, the junction sequence differs from germline, possibly due to a read error. V gene TRBV6-6 combines with J gene TRBJ1-2, with TRBD1 matching over 8 bases. Germline lookup yields CDR1 MNHNY and CDR2 SVGAGI (reference sequence). The CDR3 consists of 10 residues. The CDR3 coding sequence is TGTGCCAGCAGTACGGGACAGGCCGTTTTC. Amino acid sequence: CASSTGQAVF.

The sample holds many counts of this clonotype. The chain links TRBV29-1 to TRBJ2-5, with 8 bases identical to TRBD1. The CDR3 has 14 residues. From germline, CDR1 is SQVTM and CDR2 ANQGSEA. The V and J ends lost 4 bases and 5 bases, in that order; junction bases with no gene match: 9. The CDR3 DNA sequence: TGCAGCGTTGGGCGACAGGGGTTGTCGGAGACCCAGTACTTC. Residues: CSVGRQGLSETQYF. Supplemented by reference TRBV29-1 and TRBJ2-5, the full variable domain reads SAVISQKPSRDICQRGTSLTIQCQVDSQVTMMFWYRQQPGQSLTLIATANQGSEATYESGFVIDKFPISRPNLTFSTLTVSNMSPEDSSIYLCSVGRQGLSETQYFGPGTRLLVL.

This clonotype was counted a few times. The junction departs from the called germline gene at one end, perhaps through a read error. The chain is built from TRBV10-3 and TRBJ1-2; D gene uncertain. This CDR3 region has 13 residues. CDR1 and CDR2 from the germline V gene are ENHRY and SYGVKD. This CDR3 is CASSFRHNYGHTF. The CDR3 DNA follows: TGTGCCAGCAGTTTTCGGCATAACTATGGCCACACCTTC.

This clonotype was detected a few times. The chain has TRBV5-5 and TRBJ1-3; perhaps TRBD1 as D (5 bases). This CDR3 region has 19 residues. V shed 1 base and J shed 0 bases, with 20 bases lying between them. Germline-derived CDR1 and CDR2 are SGHKS and YYEKEE (reference sequence). This chain's CDR3 is CASSLRVSSGPDSGNTIYF. CDR3 nucleotides: TGTGCCAGCAGCTTGAGGGTCTCATCAGGGCCCGACTCTGGAAACACCATATATTTT.

The chain couples TRBV29-1 to TRBJ1-2; 7 bases line up with TRBD1. Germline loops: CDR1 SQVTM, CDR2 ANQGSEA. With V trimmed by 2 bases and J by 3 bases, 9 bases remained unmatched. This CDR3 comprises 15 residues. The DNA for the CDR3 is TGCAGCGTTGAATATTCCGCAGACAGGGACTATGGCTACACCTTC. Translation gives CSVEYSADRDYGYTF.

The rearrangement joins TRBV11-2 to TRBJ1-1; possibly TRBD1 for D (6 bases). Looked up from germline, CDR1 is SGHAT and CDR2 is FQNNGV. This CDR3 is 14 amino acids long. Trimming pared 10 bases from V and 2 bases from J, leaving 17 bases between. CDR3 in amino acids: CATLLETGNTEAFF. The CDR3 bases are TGTGCCACCCTCCTAGAGACAGGAAACACTGAAGCTTTCTTT. The whole variable domain, remainder taken from reference TRBV11-2 and TRBJ1-1, is EAGVAQSPRYKIIEKRQSVAFWCNPISGHATLYWYQQILGQGPKLLIQFQNNGVVDDSQLPKDRFSAERLKGVDSTLKIQPAKLEDSAVYLCATLLETGNTEAFFGQGTRLTVV.

This sequence joins TRBV15 and TRBJ2-7, with a tentative D call TRBD2 (5 bases). The V gene's germline CDR1 is LNHNV and CDR2 YYDKDF (reference sequence). The ends were cut back, 0 bases at V and 2 bases at J, with 14 bases in the middle. The CDR3 sequence is 16 residues long. The CDR3 sequence: CATSRDLAGVAYEQYF. The CDR3 DNA follows: TGTGCCACCAGCAGAGATCTAGCTGGTGTTGCCTACGAGCAGTACTTC. The full variable domain, rest sourced from reference TRBV15 and TRBJ2-7, is DAMVIQNPRYQVTQFGKPVTLSCSQTLNHNVMYWYQQKSSQAPKLLFHYYDKDFNNEADTPDNFQSRRPNTSFCFLDIRSPGLGDTAMYLCATSRDLAGVAYEQYFGPGTRLTVT.

In nucleotides, the CDR3 is TGTGCCACCAGTGCCCGTGTGGTAGGACCGAATCAGCCCCAGCATTTT. It encodes CATSARVVGPNQPQHF. The chain has TRBV24-1 and TRBJ1-5; D not certain. Trimming removed 5 bases at V and 4 bases at J, with 17 bases between. The length of the CDR3 is 16 residues. Germline assignment: CDR1 KGHDR and CDR2 SFDVKD.

The rearrangement links TRBV19 to TRBJ1-6; D unresolved. Trimming took 7 bases from V and 7 from J, leaving 20 bases between them. The CDR3 runs 16 residues. CDR1 and CDR2 from the germline V gene are LNHDA and SQIVND (reference sequence). CDR3 in DNA: TGTGCCAGTACCTCACAGCTCGGTCTTATCAATTCACCCCTCCACTTT. Translating it yields CASTSQLGLINSPLHF.

This chain links TRBV5-1 with TRBJ2-5, with 10 bases matching TRBD2. Germline-derived CDR1 and CDR2 are SGHRS and YFSETQ. This CDR3 contains 16 residues. The V and J ends lost 3 bases and 1 base, in that order; junction bases with no gene match: 6. In DNA form, the CDR3 reads TGCGCCAGCAGCTCCGCTTTAGCGGGAGGCCAAGAGACCCAGTACTTC. It codes for CASSSALAGGQETQYF.

V usage is TRBV15 and J usage is TRBJ1-2; D gene uncertain. The germline CDR1 and CDR2 sequences are LNHNV and YYDKDF (reference sequence). This CDR3 is 16 amino acids long. V lost 3 bases, J lost 4 bases, and 18 bases lay in between. CDR3 sequence (DNA): TGTGCCACCAGCAGCCCCTGGGCAGGCTCGGCCTATGGCTACACCTTC. Translated, it gives CATSSPWAGSAYGYTF.

The rearrangement uses TRBV7-2 and TRBJ2-6, with D unresolved. The CDR3 has 15 amino acids. The V end was cut by 3 bases, the J end by 4 bases, with 10 bases between. In germline, CDR1 is SGHTA, CDR2 FQGNSA. Written as DNA, the CDR3 is TGTGCCAGCAGCTTTTTGAGGTCCGGGGCCAACGTCCTGACTTTC. Translating it yields CASSFLRSGANVLTF.

The rearrangement uses TRBV2 and TRBJ2-7; D possibly corresponds to TRBD1 (6 bases). The germline V gene has CDR1 SNHLY and CDR2 FYNNEI. The length of the CDR3 is 15 residues. The V and J ends lost 3 bases and 5 bases respectively, with 17 bases between them. The DNA for the CDR3 is TGTGCCAGCAGTGATCCAGAACAGGGTGGACACGAGCAGTACTTC. Its protein product is CASSDPEQGGHEQYF.

There are a few counts of this clonotype. The chain combines TRBV29-1 with TRBJ1-2; D call uncertain. V was trimmed by 3 bases and J by 0 bases, leaving 14 bases between them. CDR1 and CDR2 from the germline V gene are SQVTM and ANQGSEA. This CDR3 spans 15 amino acids. The DNA of the CDR3 is TGCAGCGTTGACCTCCAGGCGCCAGCTAACTATGGCTACACCTTC. Its translation is CSVDLQAPANYGYTF.

The sample holds many counts of this clonotype. CDR3 residues: CASSLAGTDNTIYF. The DNA for the CDR3 is TGTGCCAGCAGCTTGGCCGGGACAGACAACACCATATATTTT. The rearrangement uses TRBV7-6 and TRBJ1-3; 7 bases map to TRBD1. Germline V lookup: CDR1 SGHVS, CDR2 FNYEAQ. There are 14 residues in the CDR3. With V trimmed by 3 bases and J by 7 bases, 6 bases remained unmatched.

This clonotype was observed many times. This rearrangement joins TRBV29-1 to TRBJ2-7; 11 positions match TRBD1. The trim removed 4 bases at V and 3 bases at J, leaving 5 bases unmatched. Per the germline V gene, CDR1 is SQVTM and CDR2 is ANQGSEA. The CDR3 is 14 amino acids. In DNA form, the CDR3 reads TGCAGCGTTGGGACAGGGGGCTCCTTCTACGAGCAGTACTTC. Translated: CSVGTGGSFYEQYF.

The chain is built from TRBV15 and TRBJ1-4; D uncertain. Germline CDR1 reads LNHNV; CDR2 reads YYDKDF (reference sequence). Trimming removed 1 base at V and 7 bases at J, with 7 bases between. The CDR3 is 13 residues long. Here the CDR3 DNA reads TGTGCCACCAGCAGAGGTGGTAGTGAAAAACTGTTTTTT. It codes for CATSRGGSEKLFF.

This clonotype was observed a handful of times. The CDR3 loop is CATPAPGGGYTF. CDR3 DNA sequence: TGTGCCACCCCGGCTCCGGGAGGGGGCTACACCTTC. This chain links TRBV11-2 with TRBJ1-2, with D unclear. The V and J ends lost 10 bases and 8 bases respectively, with 17 bases between them. The germline V gene has CDR1 SGHAT and CDR2 FQNNGV. The CDR3 is made up of 12 amino acids.

The V and J genes are TRBV7-9 and TRBJ2-7, with D maybe TRBD2 (6 bases). The V gene lost 1 base and the J gene lost 4 bases, with 14 bases spanning the gap. CDR1 SEHNR and CDR2 FQNEAQ come from the germline V gene (reference sequence). This CDR3 is 15 amino acids long. The CDR3 sequence: CASSLGQPEGYEQYF. In DNA form, the CDR3 reads TGTGCCAGCAGCTTAGGGCAGCCGGAGGGGTACGAGCAGTACTTC.

The chain carries TRBV9 and TRBJ1-2; 9 bases are a match to TRBD1. This CDR3 spans 13 amino acids. Germline V gene data show CDR1 as SGDLS and CDR2 as YYNGEE. The CDR3 coding sequence is TGTGCTAGAAATCGACAGGGGGACTATGGCTACACCTTC. Its protein product is CARNRQGDYGYTF.

This clonotype came up once. The rearrangement uses TRBV6-6 and TRBJ1-5; D possibly corresponds to TRBD1 (5 bases). Looked up from germline, CDR1 is MNHNY and CDR2 is SVGAGI (reference sequence). The CDR3 extends over 16 amino acids. The V end was cut by 7 bases, the J end by 0 bases, with 16 bases between. CDR3 sequence reads: CASTGRGVNSNQPQHF. The CDR3 DNA follows: TGTGCCAGCACCGGGAGAGGGGTCAATAGCAATCAGCCCCAGCATTTT.

The chain combines TRBV29-1 with TRBJ2-2; D gene unclear. CDR3 length: 15 residues. Germline CDR1 reads SQVTM; CDR2 reads ANQGSEA. Trimming pared 5 bases from V and 9 bases from J, leaving 22 bases between. This CDR3 reads CSVTQRGIPARELFF. The CDR3 nucleotides read TGCAGCGTTACTCAGAGAGGCATCCCCGCCAGGGAGCTGTTTTTT.